Given below is one T cell receptor (beta chain) in context. Repertoires were generated with immunoSEQ multiplex PCR, while TCRdb's copy carries only in-frame clones and drops some. This sample has about 1 million clones; around four fifths occur once, and the top ten carry 1.4% to 1.5%. This specimen belongs to a study of shared clonotypes between healthy human individuals. The ends were cut back, 2 bases at V and 1 base at J, with 12 bases in the middle. Per the germline V gene, CDR1 is SGHRS and CDR2 is YFSETQ. This CDR3 region has 16 residues. Sequenced material: memory CD4+ T cells sorted from blood. The subset was: CD45RA-negative fraction. The rearrangement uses TRBV5-1 and TRBJ2-2; no reliable D call. The receptor was derived from a man younger than 30 in good health. This CDR3 reads CASSFDTQRNTGELFF. CDR3 sequence (DNA): TGCGCCAGCAGCTTCGACACCCAGAGGAACACCGGGGAGCTGTTTTTT.